This TCR beta chain originates from a study of a mutant IDH1 vaccine in newly diagnosed glioma. Overall study context: Before enrollment, the patients had been treated with radiotherapy alone, temozolomide alone, or both together. Most of them had received both. Week 35 was safety follow-up visit V12; week 47 was end-of-study visit V13.

Described time point: week 35, safety follow-up. Alongside topical imiquimod, each dose of vaccine comprised 300 ug of mutant IDH1 20-mer peptide. Eight vaccinations went to patients in weeks 1, 3, 5, 7, 11, 15, 19, 23. The repertoire was sequenced with immunoSEQ multiplex PCR; TCRdb's copy has only in-frame clones and lacks some. The sample includes 50,000 to 65,000 clones, 80% to 90% of them seen just once. Regarding this clone: The antigen is not known.

The germline V gene has CDR1 MNHEY and CDR2 SVGAGI. The junction had 4 bases not matched to a gene; V was cut back by 2 bases and J by 4 bases. The CDR3 loop spans 14 amino acids. V and J are TRBV6-5 and TRBJ1-2; 7 bases map to TRBD1. The sequence was collected from a middle-aged man with glioma. The specimen was PBMCs, collected from a glioma patient whose treatment included an IDH1 peptide vaccine. The CDR3 spells CASSYKDRSYGYTF. The CDR3 DNA is TGTGCCAGCAGTTACAAGGACAGGAGCTATGGCTACACCTTC.